This entry is about one T cell receptor beta chain. This sample is part of a study of OX40 agonist ivuxolimab in advanced cancers. The CDR3 totals 18 residues. J lost 5 bases, V lost 0 bases, and 13 bases had no gene match. Germline CDR1 is SGHVS and CDR2 is FNYEAQ. TCRdb keeps only in-frame clones here, not all; method: immunoSEQ multiplex PCR. The sample yields some 40,000 clones, about 89% seen once. The sequence was collected from an adult with an advanced solid tumor such as melanoma, head and neck, liver or kidney cancer. V gene TRBV7-6 combines with J gene TRBJ2-3, with 8 nucleotides matching TRBD2. The input for sequencing was CD4+ or CD8+ T cells sorted from blood, taken in a trial of the OX40 agonist ivuxolimab. DNA for the CDR3: TGTGCCAGCAGCTTAGCAATTAGCGGGACCCTAAGAGAAGATACGCAGTATTTT. Translated, it gives CASSLAISGTLREDTQYF.